Presented here are 26 T cell receptor beta chains from one specimen sequenced in a study of control samples from healthy donors and cancer patients. Assay used: immunoSEQ multiplex PCR; TCRdb lists only in-frame clones, some missing. Of 85,000 to 100,000 clones in the sample, around 80% were seen once. The specimen sequenced was blood. The receptors come from a man aged 60 to 75 in good health.

The gene calls are TRBV12-2 and TRBJ2-3; the table's D call, TRBD2, was not checked against the DNA. TRBV12-2 is labeled a pseudogene. The CDR3 runs to 16 residues. CDR3 region: CASRLVPGFAADTQYF. DNA for the CDR3: TGTGCAAGTCGCTTAGTCCCGGGGTTCGCCGCAGATACGCAGTATTTT.

The chain recombines TRBV7-2 with TRBJ2-7, with 10 positions matching TRBD1. Germline V gene lookup returns CDR1 SGHTA and CDR2 FQGNSA. The CDR3 loop spans 14 amino acids. V was pared by 5 bases and J by 7 bases, with 8 bases of the junction left unmatched. This CDR3 is CASSPDRGSEEQYF. As DNA, the CDR3 is TGTGCCAGCAGCCCGGACAGGGGGTCAGAAGAGCAGTACTTC. Full variable domain (rest looked up from reference TRBV7-2 and TRBJ2-7): GAGVSQSPSNKVTEKGKDVELRCDPISGHTALYWYRQSLGQGLEFLIYFQGNSAPDKSGLPSDRFSAERTGGSVSTLTIQRTQQEDSAVYLCASSPDRGSEEQYFGPGTRLTVT.

The rearrangement joins TRBV30 to TRBJ2-5, with 8 bases fitting TRBD1. V trimming: 4 bases; J trimming: 2 bases; junction bases outside the gene matches: 3. From germline, CDR1 is GTSNPN and CDR2 SVGIG (reference sequence). The CDR3 contains 13 residues. The CDR3 loop is CAWMGQVQETQYF. For the CDR3, the DNA is TGTGCCTGGATGGGACAGGTTCAAGAGACCCAGTACTTC. The full variable domain, its missing parts supplied by reference TRBV30 and TRBJ2-5, is SQTIHQWPATLVQPVGSPLSLECTVEGTSNPNLYWYRQAAGRGLQLLFYSVGIGQISSEVPQNLSASRPQDRQFILSSKKLLLSDSGFYLCAWMGQVQETQYFGPGTRLLVL.

The V gene is TRBV5-1, the J gene TRBJ2-3, with TRBD2 matching 9 bases. The CDR3 length is 15 residues. In germline, CDR1 is SGHRS, CDR2 YFSETQ. Trimming at V came to 1 base and at J to 5 bases, leaving 5 bases not matched to a gene. The DNA for the CDR3 is TGCGCCAGCAGCTTGCTGGGACTAGCTGGAGATACGCAGTATTTT. The encoded protein is CASSLLGLAGDTQYF.

The chain has TRBV4-1 and TRBJ1-2, with D maybe TRBD1 (6 bases). Germline CDR1 is MGHRA and CDR2 is YSYEKL. The CDR3 has 17 residues. Trimming took 5 bases from V and 0 from J, leaving 19 bases between them. The CDR3 nucleotides read TGCGCCAGCAGCACACGGGAGACAGGAGGTACTAACTATGGCTACACCTTC. This sequence encodes CASSTRETGGTNYGYTF.

The chain has TRBV5-1 and TRBJ1-3; unclear D gene. Germline loops: CDR1 SGHRS, CDR2 YFSETQ. The CDR3 runs to 15 residues. V lost 4 bases and J 2 bases, leaving 13 bases between the germline ends. The CDR3 here is CASSHQGYPGNTIYF. The CDR3 DNA reads as TGCGCCAGCAGCCACCAAGGTTACCCTGGAAACACCATATATTTT.

The chain links TRBV25-1 to TRBJ1-4; D is possibly TRBD1 (6 bases). V was pared by 5 bases and J by 2 bases, with 15 bases between. The CDR3 extends over 16 amino acids. Germline CDR1 and CDR2: MGHDK and SYGVNS. The CDR3 DNA follows: TGTGCCAGCAGTCCTGTCGGCAGGGGTACTAATGAAAAACTGTTTTTT. Its protein is CASSPVGRGTNEKLFF.

This clone was counted once. This chain links TRBV5-1 with TRBJ1-1; a weak D match, TRBD1 (5 bases). Trimming pared 5 bases from V and 2 bases from J, leaving 10 bases between. CDR3 length: 13 amino acids. Germline V CDR1 and CDR2: SGHRS, YFSETQ. CDR3 loop: CASRSGANTEAFF. Here the CDR3 DNA reads TGCGCCAGCAGAAGTGGGGCAAACACTGAAGCTTTCTTT.

The rearrangement joins TRBV28 to TRBJ1-2; D might be TRBD1 (6 bases). Germline values: CDR1 MDHEN, CDR2 SYDVKM. Trimming took off 11 bases at V and 2 bases at J, with 15 bases between the two ends. The CDR3 contains 13 residues. The CDR3 region is CAWGGQGNYGYTF. DNA for the CDR3: TGTGCCTGGGGGGGGCAGGGGAACTATGGCTACACCTTC.

The chain uses TRBV30 and TRBJ1-2; perhaps TRBD1 as D (6 bases). The CDR3 is 11 residues long. From germline, CDR1 is GTSNPN and CDR2 SVGIG (reference sequence). Trimming removed 5 bases from V and 8 bases from J, with 12 bases in between. The CDR3 reads CAWRGGGGYTF. The CDR3 DNA reads TGTGCCTGGCGAGGGGGGGGCGGCTACACCTTC.

CDR3 amino acids: CASSVLPGQSPTGELFF. CDR3 nucleotides: TGTGCCAGCAGTGTCCTTCCGGGACAGAGCCCCACCGGGGAGCTGTTTTTT. The chain combines TRBV27 with TRBJ2-2; 7 bases are a match to TRBD1. V dropped 5 bases and J dropped 4; count of bases not matched to a gene: 13. CDR1 is MNHEY and CDR2 is SMNVEV in the germline V gene (reference sequence). This CDR3 spans 17 amino acids.

A note on this clone: Other DNA sequences in this specimen translate into the identical CDR3. The chain links TRBV3-1 (or the pseudogene TRBV3-2) to TRBJ1-6; TRBD1 aligns across 7 bases. V was clipped by 1 base and J by 7 bases; unmatched bases: 1. Germline lookup yields CDR1 LGHDT and CDR2 YNNKEL (reference sequence). The CDR3 spans 14 residues. The CDR3 DNA is TGTGCCAGCAGCCAAGGACAGGGAAATTCACCCCTCCACTTT. This gives the protein CASSQGQGNSPLHF.

The V call is TRBV11-2, the J call TRBJ1-2, with 7 positions matching TRBD1. The trim removed 5 bases at V and 3 bases at J, leaving 9 bases unmatched. This CDR3 has 15 residues. CDR1 SGHAT and CDR2 FQNNGV come from the germline V gene. CDR3 sequence reads: CASSLTGQPYYGYTF. The CDR3 nucleotides read TGTGCCAGCAGCCTAACGGGACAGCCCTACTATGGCTACACCTTC.

CDR3: CSVALGLAGEIQETQYF. DNA for the CDR3: TGCAGCGTTGCCCTAGGACTAGCGGGGGAAATCCAAGAGACCCAGTACTTC. The chain has TRBV29-1 and TRBJ2-5; 13 bases line up with TRBD2. CDR1 and CDR2 (germline): SQVTM, ANQGSEA. The CDR3 covers 17 residues. Trimming took 4 bases from V and 1 from J; bases not matched to a gene: 9.

CDR3 DNA sequence: TGTGCCAGCAGCCTCACGGACAGCTCTGGAAACACCATATATTTT. As protein: CASSLTDSSGNTIYF. V and J are TRBV7-8 and TRBJ1-3, with D tentatively TRBD1 (6 bases). Per the germline V gene, CDR1 is SGHVS and CDR2 is FQNEAQ. The V end lost 5 bases, the J end lost 0 bases, and 11 bases lay between the germline ends. The CDR3 length is 15 residues.

This clone was recorded once. The rearrangement joins TRBV15 to TRBJ2-7, with TRBD2 matching 7 bases. With V trimmed by 6 bases and J by 1 base, 9 bases remained unmatched. Germline V gene lookup returns CDR1 LNHNV and CDR2 YYDKDF (reference sequence). The CDR3 covers 15 residues. In nucleotides, the CDR3 is TGTGCCACCAGTCAGCGGGAAGCTCTTTCCTACGAGCAGTACTTC. Amino acid sequence: CATSQREALSYEQYF.

The chain has TRBV24-1 and TRBJ2-1; D is undetermined. Germline lookup yields CDR1 KGHDR and CDR2 SFDVKD. Trimming removed 3 bases at V and 7 bases at J, with 9 bases between. The CDR3 has 13 residues. As DNA, the CDR3 is TGTGCCACCAGTGATCGGAAGGGAAATGAGCAGTTCTTC. Amino acid sequence: CATSDRKGNEQFF.

This chain uses TRBV2 with TRBJ2-5; weak D call: TRBD2 (6 bases). Germline lookup yields CDR1 SNHLY and CDR2 FYNNEI. V was pared by 4 bases and J by 4 bases, with 16 bases between. The CDR3 has 15 residues. The CDR3 bases are TGTGCCAGCAGTGTTGCGGGGCGTTTAGGAGAGACCCAGTACTTC. Translation gives CASSVAGRLGETQYF.

This chain links TRBV5-6 with TRBJ2-7; D is ambiguous. This CDR3 is built from 11 residues. The V end was cut by 4 bases, the J end by 3 bases, with 5 bases between. Germline CDR1 and CDR2: SGHDT and YYEEEE. CDR3 sequence reads: CASSIVYEQYF. CDR3 in DNA: TGTGCCAGCAGCATTGTCTACGAGCAGTACTTC.

The V and J genes are TRBV24-1 and TRBJ2-3; 11 nucleotides match TRBD1. The V gene's germline CDR1 is KGHDR and CDR2 SFDVKD. The CDR3 extends over 16 amino acids. The J segment lost 4 bases and the V segment lost 4 bases, leaving 6 bases of the junction unmatched. The CDR3 sequence: CATSDRTGGGADTQYF. The CDR3 DNA reads as TGTGCCACCAGTGACCGGACAGGGGGCGGGGCAGATACGCAGTATTTT.

This rearrangement joins TRBV7-8 to TRBJ1-2, with TRBD1 as a possible D gene (6 bases). Per germline, CDR1 SGHVS and CDR2 FQNEAQ. The CDR3 spans 19 residues. V was pared by 5 bases and J by 10 bases, with 35 bases between. The CDR3 is CASSQGKGRGLSTPRAYTF. CDR3 nucleotides: TGTGCCAGCAGCCAAGGAAAGGGCAGGGGCCTCTCTACGCCTCGTGCCTACACCTTC. Using reference TRBV7-8 and TRBJ1-2 for the parts outside the CDR3, the full variable domain is GAGVSQSPRYKVAKRGQDVALRCDPISGHVSLFWYQQALGQGPEFLTYFQNEAQLDKSGLPSDRFFAERPEGSVSTLKIQRTQQEDSAVYLCASSQGKGRGLSTPRAYTFGSGTRLTVV.

The chain employs TRBV6-5 and TRBJ1-6; D unclear. V was pared by 0 bases and J by 14 bases, with 11 bases between. The CDR3 has 13 residues. Germline CDR1 reads MNHEY; CDR2 reads SVGAGI. CDR3 residues: CASSYSSSWTLHF. The CDR3 nucleotides are TGTGCCAGCAGTTACTCCTCCTCCTGGACCCTCCACTTT.

This chain links TRBV19 with TRBJ2-1; 7 nucleotides align to TRBD1. Germline CDR1 is LNHDA and CDR2 is SQIVND (reference sequence). This CDR3 has 13 amino acids. After removal of 5 bases from V and 6 bases from J, the junction contained 4 bases not matched to a gene. CDR3 sequence reads: CASSPGTANEQFF. The CDR3 nucleotides read TGTGCCAGTAGTCCTGGGACAGCCAATGAGCAGTTCTTC.

This clone was detected only a few times. The chain is built from TRBV6-5 and TRBJ2-5; weak D call: TRBD1 (6 bases). Trimming removed 4 bases from V and 2 bases from J, with 11 bases in between. Per germline, CDR1 MNHEY and CDR2 SVGAGI. This CDR3 has 14 amino acids. The CDR3 protein is CASSSLGQQETQYF. Written as DNA, the CDR3 is TGTGCCAGCAGTTCCCTCGGACAGCAAGAGACCCAGTACTTC.

This sequence joins TRBV15 and TRBJ2-1; TRBD1 aligns across 8 bases. Germline CDR1 is LNHNV and CDR2 is YYDKDF (reference sequence). J lost 4 bases, V lost 5 bases, and 7 bases had no gene match. The CDR3 contains 15 residues. CDR3 coding DNA: TGTGCCACCAGCCCTGACAGGGGATATTACAATGAGCAGTTCTTC. It yields the protein CATSPDRGYYNEQFF.

The rearrangement links TRBV6-1 to TRBJ2-3; D might be TRBD2 (7 bases). The CDR3 is 16 amino acids. Between the trimmed V and J ends, which lost 3 bases and 5 bases, there was a span of 18 bases. The V gene's germline CDR1 is MNHNS and CDR2 SASEGT. The CDR3 protein is CASSDEGGPYVDTQYF. Here the CDR3 DNA reads TGTGCCAGCAGTGATGAGGGGGGGCCATATGTAGATACGCAGTATTTT.